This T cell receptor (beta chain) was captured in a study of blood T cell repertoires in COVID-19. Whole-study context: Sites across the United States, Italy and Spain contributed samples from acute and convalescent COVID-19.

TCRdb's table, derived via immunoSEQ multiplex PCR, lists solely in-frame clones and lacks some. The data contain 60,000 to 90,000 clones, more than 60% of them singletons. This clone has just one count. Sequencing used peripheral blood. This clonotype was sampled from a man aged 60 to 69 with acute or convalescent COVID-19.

For the CDR3, the DNA is TGTGCCAGCAGGGATTACCGGGACTCCGAAGAGACCCAGTACTTC. This translates into CASRDYRDSEETQYF. The gene calls are TRBV4-2 and TRBJ2-5; TRBD2 is a possible D gene (6 bases). Deletions cut 6 bases from V and 3 bases from J, with 17 bases between. Germline V gene sequence: CDR1 LGHNA, CDR2 YNFKEQ. The CDR3 consists of 15 residues.